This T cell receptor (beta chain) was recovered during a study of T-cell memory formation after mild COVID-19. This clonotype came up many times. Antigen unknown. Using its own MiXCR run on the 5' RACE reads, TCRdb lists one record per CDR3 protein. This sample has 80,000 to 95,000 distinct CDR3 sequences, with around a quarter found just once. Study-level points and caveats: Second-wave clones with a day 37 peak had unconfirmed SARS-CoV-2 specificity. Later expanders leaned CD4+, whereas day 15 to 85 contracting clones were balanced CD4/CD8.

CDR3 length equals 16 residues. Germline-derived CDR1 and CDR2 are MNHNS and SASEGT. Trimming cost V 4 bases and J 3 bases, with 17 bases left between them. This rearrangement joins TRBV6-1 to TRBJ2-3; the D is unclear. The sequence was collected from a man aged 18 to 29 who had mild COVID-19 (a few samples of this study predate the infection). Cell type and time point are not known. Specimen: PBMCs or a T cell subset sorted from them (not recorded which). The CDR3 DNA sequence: TGTGCCAGCAGTGGAAATCCGGGCCGTGAGACAGATACGCAGTATTTT. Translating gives CASSGNPGRETDTQYF.